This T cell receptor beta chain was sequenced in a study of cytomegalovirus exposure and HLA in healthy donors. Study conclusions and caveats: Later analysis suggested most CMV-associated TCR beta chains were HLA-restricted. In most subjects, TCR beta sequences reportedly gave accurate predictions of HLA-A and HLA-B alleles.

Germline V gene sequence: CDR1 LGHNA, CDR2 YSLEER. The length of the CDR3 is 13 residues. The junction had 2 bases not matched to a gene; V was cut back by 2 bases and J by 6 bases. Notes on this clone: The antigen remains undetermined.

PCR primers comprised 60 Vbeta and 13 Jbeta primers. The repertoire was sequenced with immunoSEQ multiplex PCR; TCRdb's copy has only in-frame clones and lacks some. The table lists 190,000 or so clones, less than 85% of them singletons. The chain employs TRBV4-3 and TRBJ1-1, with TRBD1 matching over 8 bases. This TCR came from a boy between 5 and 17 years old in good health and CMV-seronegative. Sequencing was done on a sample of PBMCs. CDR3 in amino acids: CASSQQGAPEAFF. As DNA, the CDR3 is TGCGCCAGCAGCCAACAGGGGGCCCCTGAAGCTTTCTTT.